These 3 T cell receptor beta chains share one sample of origin, sequenced in a study of blood T cell repertoires in COVID-19. Method: immunoSEQ multiplex PCR; TCRdb's copy keeps in-frame clones and lacks some. The data show about 370,000 clones, 90% seen once. What was sequenced was peripheral blood. The source of these receptors is a man between 18 and 29 years old with active or convalescent COVID-19.

This chain uses TRBV11-2 with TRBJ1-3, with no clear D. The CDR3 spans 14 residues. The germline gives CDR1 SGHAT, CDR2 FQNNGV. Trimming took off 6 bases at V and 0 bases at J, with 9 bases between the two ends. The CDR3 region is CASRPGFSGNTIYF. The DNA for the CDR3 is TGTGCCAGCAGGCCAGGATTCTCTGGAAACACCATATATTTT.

V and J are TRBV6-6 and TRBJ2-3; no clear D. Germline CDR1 MNHNY, CDR2 SVGAGI (reference sequence). The CDR3 extends over 14 amino acids. V lost 5 bases to trimming and J lost 2 bases, with 11 bases between them. The CDR3 sequence: CASSPNRNTDTQYF. DNA of the CDR3: TGTGCCAGCAGTCCCAACAGAAACACAGATACGCAGTATTTT.

The V and J genes are TRBV5-4 and TRBJ2-2; 10 nucleotides line up with TRBD2. Germline V gene lookup returns CDR1 SGHNT and CDR2 YYREEE (reference sequence). V lost 4 bases and J lost 2; bases outside the gene matches: 5. The CDR3 consists of 16 residues. CDR3 DNA: TGTGCCAGCAGCCTTGGACTAGCGGCTAACACCGGGGAGCTGTTTTTT. Translation: CASSLGLAANTGELFF.